In this sample, the clone carrying this T cell receptor (beta chain) turned up many times. TCRdb called the 5' RACE reads again in MiXCR, with one record for every CDR3 protein. The sample lists 32,000 or so distinct CDR3 sequences; over 10% were seen once. This sample stems from a study of neurological immune-mediated disorders. CDR1 and CDR2 (germline): WSHSY, SAAADI. The CDR3 extends over 21 amino acids. V lost 0 bases, J lost 2 bases, and 19 bases stayed unmatched. Sequencing input: PBMCs. The TCR was taken from a woman aged 55-70 years in good health. The chain uses TRBV10-2 and TRBJ2-3; 8 bases map to TRBD2. This CDR3 reads CASSESGGGLTKTLYTDTQYF. The DNA for the CDR3 is TGCGCCAGCAGTGAGTCGGGCGGGGGGCTTACTAAGACGTTATACACAGATACGCAGTATTTT.